The text below deals with one T cell receptor beta chain. Participating donors were healthy, HIV-negative adults free of recent acute infections or vaccinations. Caucasian adults residing in Nashville, Tennessee made up all the donors. The data originate from a study of shared clonotypes between healthy human individuals. Sequencing used immunoSEQ multiplex PCR; TCRdb keeps in-frame clones, though not all of them. Among hundreds of thousands of clones listed, 70% to 80% were seen once. Input material: PBMCs. The receptor's source is a woman aged 40 to 49 in good health. Some clones in this sample may be carry-over from other donors' samples.

The CDR3, as DNA: TGCGCCAGCAGCCAAGTGAGCCGGGCGGACAATGAGCAGTTCTTC. It is translated as CASSQVSRADNEQFF. The chain uses TRBV4-1 and TRBJ2-1; D unclear. V dropped 1 base and J dropped 5 bases, with 12 bases sitting between them. This CDR3 contains 15 residues. From germline, CDR1 is MGHRA and CDR2 YSYEKL.